Listed here are 5 T cell receptor beta chains from one sample, sequenced in a study of T cell responses to AZD1222 COVID-19 vaccine (dated by TCRdb to the early 2020s). The time point label for this specimen denotes: baseline before first vaccination. The library was built by means of the immunoSEQ multiplex PCR assay. Held by TCRdb, this immuneACCESS table contains in-frame sequences only and omits some clones. Under half of the omission traces to an unresolved V gene where checked; the cause of the rest is unknown. This sample lists just over 80,000 clones; about 90% were detected once. The top ten clones comprise about 5.7% of the sample. This material consisted of peripheral blood, taken on day 0 of AZD1222 vaccination. The receptors were sampled from an adult in good health.

This clone was seen a single time. The chain combines TRBV2 with TRBJ1-1; the D is unclear. Germline CDR1 SNHLY, CDR2 FYNNEI. V dropped 3 bases and J dropped 3 bases, with 8 bases sitting between them. The CDR3 sequence is 13 residues long. The CDR3 protein is CASSEQEYTEAFF. The CDR3, as DNA: TGTGCCAGCAGTGAGCAGGAATACACTGAAGCTTTCTTT.

The chain couples TRBV5-1 to TRBJ1-1, with D perhaps matching TRBD1 (6 bases). Trimming removed 4 bases from V and 1 base from J, with 17 bases in between. This CDR3 is built from 16 residues. Germline loops: CDR1 SGHRS, CDR2 YFSETQ. As DNA, the CDR3 is TGCGCCAGCAGCCCGGGGCCGACAGGTGGGAACACTGAAGCTTTCTTT. Protein product: CASSPGPTGGNTEAFF.

The rearrangement uses TRBV5-1 and TRBJ2-1, with 7 positions matching TRBD2. V lost 4 bases to trimming and J lost 12 bases; unmatched junction nucleotides: 7. CDR1 is SGHRS, CDR2 YFSETQ, per germline. This CDR3 is built from 12 residues. CDR3 residues: CASSITSDRQFF. The DNA for the CDR3 is TGCGCCAGCAGCATTACTAGCGACAGGCAGTTCTTC.

The chain links TRBV2 to TRBJ1-1; D gene ambiguous. The CDR3 has 16 residues. Germline V gene lookup returns CDR1 SNHLY and CDR2 FYNNEI. V lost 5 bases and J lost 0, with 16 bases in between. The CDR3 reads CASSSPGGLMNTEAFF. Written as DNA, the CDR3 is TGTGCCAGCAGTTCTCCCGGCGGGCTCATGAACACTGAAGCTTTCTTT.

This clone has only a few counts. This chain connects TRBV6-5 to TRBJ2-4, with a possible D match to TRBD2 (6 bases). V shed 6 bases and J shed 8 bases, with 14 bases lying between them. Germline V gene data show CDR1 as MNHEY and CDR2 as SVGAGI. The CDR3 consists of 13 residues. For the CDR3, the DNA is TGTGCCAGCAGCGGGGTTGGAGGGCACATTCAGTACTTC. It codes for CASSGVGGHIQYF.